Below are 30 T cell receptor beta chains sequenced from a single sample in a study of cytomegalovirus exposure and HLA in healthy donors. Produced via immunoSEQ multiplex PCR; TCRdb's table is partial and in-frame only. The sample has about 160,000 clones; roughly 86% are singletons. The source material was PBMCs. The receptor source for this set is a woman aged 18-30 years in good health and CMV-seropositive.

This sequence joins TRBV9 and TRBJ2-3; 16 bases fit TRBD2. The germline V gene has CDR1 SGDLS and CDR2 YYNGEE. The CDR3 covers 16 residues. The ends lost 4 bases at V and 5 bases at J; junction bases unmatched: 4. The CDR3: CASSLGTSGRGDTQYF. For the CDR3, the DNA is TGTGCCAGCAGCCTCGGGACTAGCGGGAGGGGAGATACGCAGTATTTT.

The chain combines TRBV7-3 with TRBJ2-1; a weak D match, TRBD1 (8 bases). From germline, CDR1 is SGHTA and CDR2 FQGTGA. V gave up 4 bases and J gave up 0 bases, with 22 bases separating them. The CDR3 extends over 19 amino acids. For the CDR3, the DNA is TGTGCCAGCAGCTACCATAACGGGGGGACAGGAAGCTCCTACAATGAGCAGTTCTTC. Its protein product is CASSYHNGGTGSSYNEQFF.

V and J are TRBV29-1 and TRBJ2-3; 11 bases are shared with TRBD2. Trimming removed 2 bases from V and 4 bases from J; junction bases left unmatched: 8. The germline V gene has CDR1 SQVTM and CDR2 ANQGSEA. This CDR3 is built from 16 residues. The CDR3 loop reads CSVERGLAGGADTQYF. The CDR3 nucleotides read TGCAGCGTTGAAAGGGGCCTAGCGGGAGGAGCAGATACGCAGTATTTT.

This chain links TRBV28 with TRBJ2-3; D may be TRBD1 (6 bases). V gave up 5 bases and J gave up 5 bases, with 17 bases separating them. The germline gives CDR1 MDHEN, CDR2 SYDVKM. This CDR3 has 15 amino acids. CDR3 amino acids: CASSLTRQVGDTQYF. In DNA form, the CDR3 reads TGTGCCAGCAGTCTCACCAGACAGGTTGGAGATACGCAGTATTTT. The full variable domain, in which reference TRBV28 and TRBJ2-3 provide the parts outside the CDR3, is DVKVTQSSRYLVKRTGEKVFLECVQDMDHENMFWYRQDPGLGLRLIYFSYDVKMKEKGDIPEGYSVSREKKERFSLILESASTNQTSMYLCASSLTRQVGDTQYFGPGTRLTVL.

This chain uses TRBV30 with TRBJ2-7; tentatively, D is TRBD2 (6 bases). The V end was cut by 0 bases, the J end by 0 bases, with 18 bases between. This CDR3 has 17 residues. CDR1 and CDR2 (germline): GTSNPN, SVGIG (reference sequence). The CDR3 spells CAWSVLFRDLASYEQYF. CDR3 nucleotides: TGTGCCTGGAGTGTACTCTTCCGGGACTTAGCCTCCTACGAGCAGTACTTC.

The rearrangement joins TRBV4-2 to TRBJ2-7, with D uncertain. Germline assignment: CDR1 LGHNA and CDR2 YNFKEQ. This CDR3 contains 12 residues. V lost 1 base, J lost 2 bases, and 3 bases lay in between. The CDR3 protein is CASSQGAYEQYF. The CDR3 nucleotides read TGTGCCAGCAGCCAAGGCGCCTACGAGCAGTACTTC.

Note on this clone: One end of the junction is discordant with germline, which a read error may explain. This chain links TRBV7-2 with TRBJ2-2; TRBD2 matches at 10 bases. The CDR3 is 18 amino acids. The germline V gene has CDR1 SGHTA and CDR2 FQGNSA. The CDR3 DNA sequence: TGTGCCAGCAGCCTAGCCCCCACTAGCGGGACAAACACCGGGGAGCTGTTTTTT. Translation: CASSLAPTSGTNTGELFF.

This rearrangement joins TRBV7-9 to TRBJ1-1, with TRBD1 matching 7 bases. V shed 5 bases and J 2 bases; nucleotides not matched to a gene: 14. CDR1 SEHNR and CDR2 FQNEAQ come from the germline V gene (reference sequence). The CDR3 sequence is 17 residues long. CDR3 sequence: CASSLLGGVSGNTEAFF. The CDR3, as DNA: TGTGCCAGCAGCCTACTAGGGGGCGTCTCTGGAAACACTGAAGCTTTCTTT.

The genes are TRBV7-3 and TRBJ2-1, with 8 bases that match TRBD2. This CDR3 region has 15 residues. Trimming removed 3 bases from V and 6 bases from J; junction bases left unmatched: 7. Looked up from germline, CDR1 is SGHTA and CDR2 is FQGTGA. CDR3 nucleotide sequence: TGTGCCAGCAGCTTTTCTTCCGGGACTAGCAATGAGCAGTTCTTC. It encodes CASSFSSGTSNEQFF.

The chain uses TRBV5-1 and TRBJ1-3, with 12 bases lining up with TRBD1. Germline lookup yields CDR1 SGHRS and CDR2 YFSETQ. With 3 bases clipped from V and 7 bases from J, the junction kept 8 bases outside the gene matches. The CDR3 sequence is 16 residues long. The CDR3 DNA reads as TGCGCCAGCAGCTCCCAGGGACAGGGGGCGAGGAACACCATATATTTT. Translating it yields CASSSQGQGARNTIYF.

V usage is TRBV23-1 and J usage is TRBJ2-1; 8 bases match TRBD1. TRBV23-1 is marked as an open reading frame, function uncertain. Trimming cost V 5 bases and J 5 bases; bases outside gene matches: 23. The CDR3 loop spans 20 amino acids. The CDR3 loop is CASSSNSGTGPYPTHNEQFF. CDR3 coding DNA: TGCGCCAGCAGTTCGAATTCCGGGACAGGCCCTTACCCTACGCACAATGAGCAGTTCTTC.

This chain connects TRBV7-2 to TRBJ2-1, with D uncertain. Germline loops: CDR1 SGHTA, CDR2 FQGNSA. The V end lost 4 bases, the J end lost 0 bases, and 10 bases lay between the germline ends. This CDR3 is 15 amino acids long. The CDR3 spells CASSSSSSSYNEQFF. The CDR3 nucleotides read TGTGCCAGCAGCTCTTCCTCGAGCTCCTACAATGAGCAGTTCTTC.

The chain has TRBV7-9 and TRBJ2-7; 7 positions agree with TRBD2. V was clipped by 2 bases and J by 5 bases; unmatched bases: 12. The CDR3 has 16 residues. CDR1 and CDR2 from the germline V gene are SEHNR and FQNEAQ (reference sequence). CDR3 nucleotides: TGTGCCAGCAGCTTAATCGGCGGGAGTAGTTCTAACGAGCAGTACTTC. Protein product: CASSLIGGSSSNEQYF.

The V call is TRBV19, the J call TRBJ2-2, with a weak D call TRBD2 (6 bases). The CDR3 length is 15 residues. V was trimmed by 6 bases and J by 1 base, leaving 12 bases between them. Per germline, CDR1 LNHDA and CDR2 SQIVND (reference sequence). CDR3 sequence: CASRETRLNTGELFF. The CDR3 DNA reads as TGTGCCAGTAGGGAGACTAGATTGAACACCGGGGAGCTGTTTTTT.

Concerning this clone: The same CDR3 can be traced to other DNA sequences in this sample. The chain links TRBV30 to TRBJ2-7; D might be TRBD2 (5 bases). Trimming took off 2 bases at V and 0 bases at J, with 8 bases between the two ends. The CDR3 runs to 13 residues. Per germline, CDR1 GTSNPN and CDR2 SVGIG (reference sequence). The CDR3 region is CAWSRGSSYEQYF. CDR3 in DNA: TGTGCCTGGAGTCGGGGTTCCTCCTACGAGCAGTACTTC.

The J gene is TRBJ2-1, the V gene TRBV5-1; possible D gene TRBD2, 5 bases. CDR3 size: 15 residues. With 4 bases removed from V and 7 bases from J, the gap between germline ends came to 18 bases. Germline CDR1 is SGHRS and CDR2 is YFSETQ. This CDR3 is CASSRTGESRNEQFF. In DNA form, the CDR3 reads TGCGCCAGCAGCCGGACTGGGGAGTCGAGGAATGAGCAGTTCTTC. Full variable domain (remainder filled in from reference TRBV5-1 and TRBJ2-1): KAGVTQTPRYLIKTRGQQVTLSCSPISGHRSVSWYQQTPGQGLQFLFEYFSETQRNKGNFPGRFSGRQFSNSRSEMNVSTLELGDSALYLCASSRTGESRNEQFFGPGTRLTVL.

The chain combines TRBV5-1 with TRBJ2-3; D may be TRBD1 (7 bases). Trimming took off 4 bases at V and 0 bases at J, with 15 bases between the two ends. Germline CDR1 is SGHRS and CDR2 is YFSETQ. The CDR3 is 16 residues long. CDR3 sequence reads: CASSGGTQGSTDTQYF. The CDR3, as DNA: TGCGCCAGCAGCGGCGGGACACAGGGGAGCACAGATACGCAGTATTTT.

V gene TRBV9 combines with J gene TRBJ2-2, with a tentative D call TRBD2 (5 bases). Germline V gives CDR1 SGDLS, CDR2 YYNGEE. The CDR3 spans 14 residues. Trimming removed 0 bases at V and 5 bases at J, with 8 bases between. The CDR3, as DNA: TGTGCCAGCAGCGTAGACTCGGGAACCGGGGAGCTGTTTTTT. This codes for CASSVDSGTGELFF.

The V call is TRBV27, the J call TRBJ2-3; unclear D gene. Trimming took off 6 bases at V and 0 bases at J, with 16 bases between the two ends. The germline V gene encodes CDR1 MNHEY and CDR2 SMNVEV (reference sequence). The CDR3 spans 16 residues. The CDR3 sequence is CASSPLDPSSTDTQYF. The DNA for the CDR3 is TGTGCCAGCAGCCCCCTAGACCCCTCTAGCACAGATACGCAGTATTTT.

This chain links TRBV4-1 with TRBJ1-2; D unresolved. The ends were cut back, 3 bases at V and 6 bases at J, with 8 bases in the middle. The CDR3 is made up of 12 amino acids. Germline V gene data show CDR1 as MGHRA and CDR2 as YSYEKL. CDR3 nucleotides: TGCGCCAGCAGCCACCGGGGTAATGGCTACACCTTC. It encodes CASSHRGNGYTF.

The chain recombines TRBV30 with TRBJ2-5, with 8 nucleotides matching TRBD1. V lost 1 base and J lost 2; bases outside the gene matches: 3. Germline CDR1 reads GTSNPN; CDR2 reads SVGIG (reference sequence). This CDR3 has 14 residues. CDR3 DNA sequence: TGTGCCTGGAGTGGGACAGGGACGCAAGAGACCCAGTACTTC. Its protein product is CAWSGTGTQETQYF.

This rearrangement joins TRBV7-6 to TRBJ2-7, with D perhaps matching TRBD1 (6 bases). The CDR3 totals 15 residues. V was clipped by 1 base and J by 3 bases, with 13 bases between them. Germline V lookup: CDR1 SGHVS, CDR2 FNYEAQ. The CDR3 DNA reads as TGTGCCAGCAGCTTAGTTGATGGACAGTACTACGAGCAGTACTTC. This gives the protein CASSLVDGQYYEQYF.

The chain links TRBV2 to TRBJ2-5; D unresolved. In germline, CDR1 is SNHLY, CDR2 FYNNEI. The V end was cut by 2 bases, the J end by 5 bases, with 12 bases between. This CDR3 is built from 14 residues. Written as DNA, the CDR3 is TGTGCCAGCAGTGAATACTCGGTGTACGAGACCCAGTACTTC. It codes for CASSEYSVYETQYF.

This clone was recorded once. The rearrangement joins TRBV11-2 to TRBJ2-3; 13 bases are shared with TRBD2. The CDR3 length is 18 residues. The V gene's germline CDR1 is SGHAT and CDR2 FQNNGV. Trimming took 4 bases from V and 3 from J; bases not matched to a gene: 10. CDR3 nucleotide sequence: TGTGCCAGCAGCTCCGGACCGAGACTAGCGGGAGGAACAGATACGCAGTATTTT. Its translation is CASSSGPRLAGGTDTQYF.

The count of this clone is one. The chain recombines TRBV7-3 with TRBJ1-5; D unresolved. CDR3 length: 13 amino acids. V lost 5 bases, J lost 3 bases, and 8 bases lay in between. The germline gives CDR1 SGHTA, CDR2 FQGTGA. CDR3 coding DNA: TGTGCCAGCAGCGTCGACTACAATCAGCCCCAGCATTTT. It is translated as CASSVDYNQPQHF.

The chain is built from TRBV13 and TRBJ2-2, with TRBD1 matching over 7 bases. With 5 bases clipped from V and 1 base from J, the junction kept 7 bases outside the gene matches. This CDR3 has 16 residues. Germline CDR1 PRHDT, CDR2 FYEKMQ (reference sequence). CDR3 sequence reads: CASSPPGQENTGELFF. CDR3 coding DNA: TGTGCCAGCAGCCCCCCAGGACAGGAGAACACCGGGGAGCTGTTTTTT.

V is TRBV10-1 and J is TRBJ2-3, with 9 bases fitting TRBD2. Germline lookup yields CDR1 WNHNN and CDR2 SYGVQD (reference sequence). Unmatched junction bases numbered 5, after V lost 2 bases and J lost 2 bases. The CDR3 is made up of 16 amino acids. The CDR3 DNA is TGCGCCAGCAGTGAGGGATTAGCGGGAGCCACAGATACGCAGTATTTT. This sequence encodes CASSEGLAGATDTQYF.

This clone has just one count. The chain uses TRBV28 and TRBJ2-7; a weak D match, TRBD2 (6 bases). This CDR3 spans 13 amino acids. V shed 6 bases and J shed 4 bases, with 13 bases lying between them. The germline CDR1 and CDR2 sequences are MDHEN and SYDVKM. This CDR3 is CASRTGLLYEQYF. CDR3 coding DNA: TGTGCCAGCAGAACGGGACTTCTATACGAGCAGTACTTC.

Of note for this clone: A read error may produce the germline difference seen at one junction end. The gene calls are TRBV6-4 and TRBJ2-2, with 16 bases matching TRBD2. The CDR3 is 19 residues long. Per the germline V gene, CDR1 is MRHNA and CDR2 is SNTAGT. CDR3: CASSPPGLAGGPCTGELFF. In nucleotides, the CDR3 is TGTGCTAGCAGTCCGCCGGGACTAGCGGGAGGGCCGTGTACCGGGGAGCTGTTTTTT.

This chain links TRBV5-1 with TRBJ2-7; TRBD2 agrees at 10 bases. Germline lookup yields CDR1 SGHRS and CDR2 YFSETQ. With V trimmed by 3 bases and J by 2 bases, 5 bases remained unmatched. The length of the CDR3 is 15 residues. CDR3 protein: CASSWTSGPTYEQYF. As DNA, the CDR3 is TGCGCCAGCAGCTGGACTAGCGGACCTACCTACGAGCAGTACTTC.